This T cell receptor beta chain was observed in a study of blood T cell repertoires in COVID-19. In the source study's methods: Researchers report that nucleated cell counts were estimated from reference gene primer amplification. The protocol was immunoSEQ multiplex PCR, while the TCRdb copy is restricted to in-frame clones and leaves out a portion. The V and J calls and clone size are taken from that table; D and trimming were inferred from the DNA. Of about 59,000 clones listed, 80% to 95% are singletons. The CDR3 runs to 12 residues. Between the trimmed V and J ends, which lost 4 bases and 5 bases, there was a span of 11 bases. Germline V gene lookup returns CDR1 GTSNPN and CDR2 SVGIG (reference sequence). This clone was recorded only once.

The specimen sequenced was peripheral blood. The receptor comes from a man older than 75 with acute or convalescent COVID-19. This rearrangement joins TRBV30 to TRBJ2-5; TRBD1 is a possible D gene (6 bases). The CDR3 loop is CAWNREGETQYF. DNA for the CDR3: TGTGCCTGGAACAGGGAAGGGGAGACCCAGTACTTC.